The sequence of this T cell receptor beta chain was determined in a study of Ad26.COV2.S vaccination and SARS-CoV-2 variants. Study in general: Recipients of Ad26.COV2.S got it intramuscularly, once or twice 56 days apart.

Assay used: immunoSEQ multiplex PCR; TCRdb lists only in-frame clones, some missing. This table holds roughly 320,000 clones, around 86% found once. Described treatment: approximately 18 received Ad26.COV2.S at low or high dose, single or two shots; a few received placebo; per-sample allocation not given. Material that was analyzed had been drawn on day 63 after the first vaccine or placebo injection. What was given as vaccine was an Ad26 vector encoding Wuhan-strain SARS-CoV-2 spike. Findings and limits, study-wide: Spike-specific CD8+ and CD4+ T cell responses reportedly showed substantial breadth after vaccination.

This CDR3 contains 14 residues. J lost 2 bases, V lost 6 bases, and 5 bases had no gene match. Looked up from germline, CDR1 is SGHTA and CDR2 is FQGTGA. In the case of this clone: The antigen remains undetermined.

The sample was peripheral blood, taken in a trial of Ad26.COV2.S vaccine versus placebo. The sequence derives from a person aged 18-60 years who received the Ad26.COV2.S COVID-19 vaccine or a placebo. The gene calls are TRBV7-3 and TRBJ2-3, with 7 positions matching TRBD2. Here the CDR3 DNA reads TGTGCCAGCAGTCCCCGGGGGGACACAGATACGCAGTATTTT. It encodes CASSPRGDTDTQYF.